The clone carrying this TCR beta chain was seen a single time. Antigen unknown. This sample is part of a study of siplizumab effects on memory and regulatory T cells. Study-level points and caveats: Only a minor fraction of alloreactive clones mapped to unstimulated subsets.

With 5 bases clipped from V and 6 bases from J, the junction kept 5 bases outside the gene matches. The germline gives CDR1 SGHNT, CDR2 YYREEE (reference sequence). CDR3 length: 14 amino acids. Here immunoSEQ multiplex PCR was the method, and the copy in TCRdb shows in-frame clones only, minus some. This repertoire shows about 120,000 clones, around 94% found once; its top ten account for under 2%. The gene calls are TRBV5-4 and TRBJ2-2, with TRBD1 matching 9 bases. The sequencing input was non-Treg CD4+ T cells sorted from blood. This receptor was taken from a human donor in good health. The CDR3 sequence: CASSRQGDPGELFF. The CDR3 DNA follows: TGTGCCAGCAGTCGACAGGGGGACCCCGGGGAGCTGTTTTTT.